The 21 T cell receptor beta chains in this list originate from one sample, sequenced in a study of shared clonotypes between healthy human individuals (TCRdb year 2020). Receptor libraries were prepared by the immunoSEQ multiplex PCR assay. TCRdb took over this immuneACCESS table, retaining in-frame rearrangements with V and J assigned. Such tables are incomplete; in checked studies, under half of the missing clones stem from an unresolved V gene, and the remainder is unexplained. A total of about 490,000 clones appear in this sample, roughly four fifths of them only once. 10% to 15% of the sample lies in the top ten. The sample comprised PBMCs. The receptor set was obtained from a woman aged 40 to 50 in good health. Some clones in this sample may be carry-over from other donors' samples.

Notes on this clone: Compared with germline, one end of the junction differs, possibly owing to a read error. Other DNA sequences within the sample encode an identical CDR3. V and J are TRBV7-3 and TRBJ2-2, with 8 bases aligning to TRBD2. Germline V gene data show CDR1 as SGHTA and CDR2 as FQGTGA. The CDR3 length is 14 residues. As DNA, the CDR3 is TGTGCCAGCAGACCCGGGAGGGACACCGGGGAGCTGTTTTTC. Residues: CASRPGRDTGELFF.

The chain couples TRBV30 to TRBJ1-3, with D perhaps TRBD1 (5 bases). The J call is doubtful: the DNA matches TRBJ2-2 better. The CDR3 covers 14 residues. The germline gives CDR1 GTSNPN, CDR2 SVGIG (reference sequence). For the CDR3, the DNA is TGTGCCTGGAGTAGGGGATATGGGACCGGGGAGCTGTTTTTT. This sequence encodes CAWSRGYGTGELFF.

The chain joins TRBV7-2 to TRBJ1-2, with 7 bases fitting TRBD1. CDR1 is SGHTA, CDR2 FQGNSA, per germline. The CDR3 sequence is 15 residues long. The trim removed 1 base at V and 4 bases at J, leaving 6 bases unmatched. The CDR3 DNA reads TGTGCCAGCAGCTTAGTCGGGGACAGCCCCTATGGCTACACCTTC. This codes for CASSLVGDSPYGYTF.

The table lists this clone with a few counts. Other DNA sequences of this sample code for an identical CDR3. The V gene is TRBV30, the J gene TRBJ1-5; 7 bases agree with TRBD1. V lost 2 bases, J lost 2 bases, and 0 bases stayed unmatched. This CDR3 contains 13 residues. Germline V gene sequence: CDR1 GTSNPN, CDR2 SVGIG (reference sequence). CDR3 sequence (DNA): TGTGCCTGGAGTACAGGGGGCAATCAGCCCCAGCATTTT. It yields the protein CAWSTGGNQPQHF.

This sequence joins TRBV18 and TRBJ2-1; D unclear. The CDR3 loop spans 12 amino acids. Germline V gene data show CDR1 as KGHSH and CDR2 as LQKENI. V was pared by 0 bases and J by 12 bases, with 9 bases between. CDR3 region: CASSPPDSAQFF. As DNA, the CDR3 is TGTGCCAGCTCACCACCGGATAGTGCGCAGTTCTTC.

The rearrangement links TRBV6-5 to TRBJ2-7; TRBD2 aligns across 8 bases. The V segment lost 6 bases and the J segment 1 base; nucleotides outside the gene matches: 8. The CDR3 covers 15 residues. The V gene's germline CDR1 is MNHEY and CDR2 SVGAGI. CDR3 bases: TGTGCCAGCAGCGGACTAGGCGGGAGGTCCTACGAGCAGTACTTC. As protein: CASSGLGGRSYEQYF.

This clone appeared once. The J gene is TRBJ1-3, the V gene TRBV11-2; 8 nucleotides align to TRBD1. CDR3 size: 15 residues. Germline V gene lookup returns CDR1 SGHAT and CDR2 FQNNGV. The ends lost 3 bases at V and 2 bases at J; junction bases unmatched: 3. The CDR3 bases are TGTGCCAGCAGCTTCCGGACAGGGACTGGAAACACCATATATTTT. Encoded protein: CASSFRTGTGNTIYF.

Concerning this clone itself: This sample includes further DNA sequences coding for the same CDR3. The gene calls are TRBV18 and TRBJ2-7; TRBD2 aligns across 13 bases. The trim removed 6 bases at V and 2 bases at J, leaving 4 bases unmatched. This CDR3 has 15 residues. Germline V CDR1 and CDR2: KGHSH, LQKENI. CDR3: CASSPGLAGAYEQYF. The CDR3 DNA is TGTGCCAGCTCCCCCGGACTAGCGGGGGCCTACGAGCAGTACTTC. Combining the CDR3 with reference TRBV18 and TRBJ2-7 gives the whole variable domain NAGVMQNPRHLVRRRGQEARLRCSPMKGHSHVYWYRQLPEEGLKFMVYLQKENIIDESGMPKERFSAEFPKEGPSILRIQQVVRGDSAAYFCASSPGLAGAYEQYFGPGTRLTVT.

This clone has a single count. V and J are TRBV7-2 and TRBJ1-4, with unresolved D. Germline V gene sequence: CDR1 SGHTA, CDR2 FQGNSA. Trimming took 5 bases from V and 4 from J, leaving 14 bases between them. CDR3 length: 15 residues. CDR3 in amino acids: CASSLRGRLNEKLFF. Here the CDR3 DNA reads TGTGCCAGCAGCCTACGTGGACGGCTTAATGAAAAACTGTTTTTT. The whole variable domain, remainder taken from reference TRBV7-2 and TRBJ1-4, is GAGVSQSPSNKVTEKGKDVELRCDPISGHTALYWYRQSLGQGLEFLIYFQGNSAPDKSGLPSDRFSAERTGGSVSTLTIQRTQQEDSAVYLCASSLRGRLNEKLFFGSGTQLSVL.

This sequence joins TRBV29-1 and TRBJ2-3, with 9 bases that match TRBD1. CDR1 and CDR2 (germline): SQVTM, ANQGSEA. The CDR3 has 14 residues. V lost 6 bases and J lost 1; bases outside the gene matches: 5. This chain's CDR3 is CSVATGGGTDTQYF. For the CDR3, the DNA is TGCAGCGTCGCCACAGGGGGCGGCACAGATACGCAGTATTTT.

This chain links TRBV11-2 with TRBJ2-4; D perhaps matches TRBD1 (5 bases). Germline V CDR1 and CDR2: SGHAT, FQNNGV. The CDR3 sequence is 14 residues long. Trimming removed 5 bases at V and 0 bases at J, with 8 bases between. CDR3 sequence (DNA): TGTGCCAGCAGCCCAACAGGAGCCAAAAACATTCAGTACTTC. Amino acid sequence: CASSPTGAKNIQYF. Drawing the rest from reference TRBV11-2 and TRBJ2-4, the complete variable domain is EAGVAQSPRYKIIEKRQSVAFWCNPISGHATLYWYQQILGQGPKLLIQFQNNGVVDDSQLPKDRFSAERLKGVDSTLKIQPAKLEDSAVYLCASSPTGAKNIQYFGAGTRLSVL.

This chain connects TRBV5-4 to TRBJ1-5, with 10 bases that match TRBD1. This CDR3 comprises 15 residues. With V trimmed by 3 bases and J by 2 bases, 2 bases remained unmatched. The germline V gene encodes CDR1 SGHNT and CDR2 YYREEE (reference sequence). CDR3 nucleotide sequence: TGTGCCAGCAGCTACGGGACAGGGGGCAATCAGCCCCAGCATTTT. Translation gives CASSYGTGGNQPQHF.

The V gene is TRBV10-3, the J gene TRBJ2-7; 9 bases match TRBD2. V lost 3 bases to trimming and J lost 2 bases; unmatched junction nucleotides: 5. CDR3 length: 15 residues. The germline V gene has CDR1 ENHRY and CDR2 SYGVKD. CDR3 protein: CAISDGAGGTYEQYF. Here the CDR3 DNA reads TGTGCCATCAGTGACGGAGCGGGAGGTACCTACGAGCAGTACTTC.

This sequence joins TRBV4-2 and TRBJ2-1; 8 bases align to TRBD2. The V segment lost 5 bases and the J segment 3 bases; nucleotides outside the gene matches: 9. The CDR3 spans 16 residues. The germline V gene encodes CDR1 LGHNA and CDR2 YNFKEQ. The CDR3 reads CASSLGSGSLYNEQFF. CDR3 DNA: TGTGCCAGCAGCTTGGGGAGCGGGAGCCTCTACAATGAGCAGTTCTTC.

This chain links TRBV7-8 with TRBJ2-7; D unclear. Germline assignment: CDR1 SGHVS and CDR2 FQNEAQ. This CDR3 has 13 residues. V was pared by 5 bases and J by 6 bases, with 14 bases between. The CDR3 DNA sequence: TGTGCCAGCAGCGTAGACGGGTTTGGCGAGCAGTACTTC. Protein sequence: CASSVDGFGEQYF.

This rearrangement joins TRBV11-2 to TRBJ1-1, with 9 bases that match TRBD1. Trimming took 5 bases from V and 3 from J; bases not matched to a gene: 10. This CDR3 has 16 residues. Germline V lookup: CDR1 SGHAT, CDR2 FQNNGV. This CDR3 reads CASSPWTGVEYTEAFF. CDR3 sequence (DNA): TGTGCCAGCAGCCCATGGACAGGGGTGGAGTACACTGAAGCTTTCTTT.

The V gene is TRBV6-1, the J gene TRBJ2-7; 8 bases fit TRBD1. This CDR3 region has 15 residues. Germline CDR1 MNHNS, CDR2 SASEGT. Germline trimming cut 5 bases from V and 0 bases from J; bases unmatched to any gene: 6. This CDR3 is CASSLDRVVSYEQYF. CDR3 nucleotides: TGTGCCAGCAGTTTGGACAGGGTGGTCTCCTACGAGCAGTACTTC.

This clone was counted between two and nine times. CDR3 nucleotide sequence: TGTGCCAGCAGCTCCGTCGGCCAAGGGGGGGAGACCCAGTACTTC. Translated, it gives CASSSVGQGGETQYF. The V gene is TRBV7-2, the J gene TRBJ2-5; either TRBD1 or TRBD2 may supply D (6 bases each). Trimming stripped 4 bases from V and 5 bases from J, with 17 bases between. CDR3 length: 15 amino acids. The germline V gene has CDR1 SGHTA and CDR2 FQGNSA.

The genes are TRBV6-5 and TRBJ2-1; unclear D gene. This CDR3 has 13 residues. Trimming shortened V by 6 bases and J by 2 bases, and 8 bases separated the two germline ends. Per the germline V gene, CDR1 is MNHEY and CDR2 is SVGAGI. The CDR3 here is CASSPAAYNEQFF. As DNA, the CDR3 is TGTGCCAGCAGCCCAGCCGCCTACAATGAGCAGTTCTTC.

This clone was seen a few times. This chain links TRBV7-3 with TRBJ1-1, with TRBD1 as a possible D gene (5 bases). The V end lost 5 bases, the J end lost 0 bases, and 10 bases lay between the germline ends. Germline assignment: CDR1 SGHTA and CDR2 FQGTGA. The CDR3 has 14 amino acids. The CDR3 region has the DNA TGTGCCAGCAGCAATGACAGTATGAACACTGAAGCTTTCTTT. Translating it yields CASSNDSMNTEAFF.

CDR3 nucleotide sequence: TGTGCCAGCAGCTTACAGGTTGCGAACACTGAAGCTTTCTTT. Amino acids: CASSLQVANTEAFF. V is TRBV7-8 and J is TRBJ1-1; D not resolved. The CDR3 consists of 14 residues. The germline V gene encodes CDR1 SGHVS and CDR2 FQNEAQ. The ends were cut back, 2 bases at V and 1 base at J, with 8 bases in the middle.